The sequence of this T cell receptor (beta chain) was determined in a study of blood T cell repertoires in COVID-19. Clones were read by immunoSEQ multiplex PCR, and TCRdb kept only the in-frame ones, dropping some. Among about 300,000 clones, under 90% were seen once, and the ten largest hold more than 9%. The CDR3 loop spans 14 amino acids. Looked up from germline, CDR1 is LGHDT and CDR2 is YNNKEL (reference sequence). V lost 1 base, J lost 5 bases, and 9 bases lay in between. Cohort allocation depended upon clinical history that participants reported. Resolution of symptoms, clearance, or two negative PCRs was present in recovered Cohort 3 donors.

J is TRBJ2-1 and V is TRBV3-1 (or the pseudogene TRBV3-2), with unresolved D. The specimen was PBMCs or T cells enriched from blood (not recorded which). This clonotype was sampled from a woman aged 18 to 35 who had recovered from COVID-19. This CDR3 reads CASSQVQSNNEQFF. CDR3 nucleotide sequence: TGTGCCAGCAGCCAAGTCCAGTCGAACAATGAGCAGTTCTTC.